This TCR beta chain was captured by sequencing in a study of Ad26.COV2.S vaccination and SARS-CoV-2 variants. Background on the study: Donor joined the COV1001 Ad26.COV2.S trial arm.

This clone appeared once. No antigen is known for it. This table comes from immunoSEQ multiplex PCR, and its TCRdb copy is limited to in-frame clones, with some not included. The table shows around 320,000 clones, with around nine tenths occurring only once. Findings and caveats of the study: Across vaccine and placebo recipients, the breadth of non-spike TCRs was similar.

The treatment here: around 19 received Ad26.COV2.S at low or high dose, single or two shots; 5 received placebo; per-sample allocation not given. After the first vaccine or placebo injection, samples were drawn on day 63. The sample came from a Boston adult aged 18-55 years. The CDR3 is 16 residues long. Germline lookup yields CDR1 KGHSH and CDR2 LQKENI. Deletions cut 3 bases from V and 5 bases from J, with 16 bases between. This TCR derives from a person between 18 and 59 years old who received the Ad26.COV2.S COVID-19 vaccine or a placebo. The chain uses TRBV18 and TRBJ1-4; D is uncertain. The sequenced sample was peripheral blood, obtained in a trial of Ad26.COV2.S vaccine versus placebo. The CDR3 is CASSPIRAPSNEKLFF. CDR3 nucleotide sequence: TGTGCCAGCTCACCGATACGTGCTCCGAGCAATGAAAAACTGTTTTTT.